The 2 T cell receptor beta chains below were found in one sample sequenced in a study of cytomegalovirus exposure and HLA in healthy donors. PCR employed 60 Vbeta and 13 Jbeta primers. Here immunoSEQ multiplex PCR was the method, and the copy in TCRdb shows in-frame clones only, minus some. The sample shows about 160,000 clones, approximately 81% of them seen only once. The sequencing input was PBMCs. Receptors were obtained from a man aged 25 to 45 in good health and CMV-seronegative.

The chain recombines TRBV9 with TRBJ1-2, with a tentative D call TRBD1 (6 bases). Germline loops: CDR1 SGDLS, CDR2 YYNGEE. Trimming took off 1 base at V and 4 bases at J, with 20 bases between the two ends. The CDR3 is 17 amino acids. The CDR3 spells CASSVFSRTVPGYGYTF. For the CDR3, the DNA is TGTGCCAGCAGCGTATTCTCCCGGACAGTCCCAGGCTATGGCTACACCTTC.

The V and J genes are TRBV18 and TRBJ1-3; maybe TRBD1 (5 bases). The V and J ends lost 0 bases and 1 base respectively, with 13 bases between them. CDR3 length: 17 residues. Germline V gene data show CDR1 as KGHSH and CDR2 as LQKENI. CDR3 sequence: CASSPPKGEPSGNTIYF. The DNA of the CDR3 is TGTGCCAGCTCACCACCCAAAGGGGAACCATCTGGAAACACCATATATTTT.